This T cell receptor (beta chain) was profiled in a study of radiation and T cells in renal cell carcinoma. Data came from immunoSEQ multiplex PCR; TCRdb stores just in-frame clones and leaves some out. The sample records more than 60,000 clones, roughly 83% being singletons. Indicated time point: blood 4 weeks post-SBRT, at nephrectomy. Treatment: 15 Gy SBRT to primary tumor, nephrectomy 4 weeks later. The study, taken as a whole, reports: Without pretreatment biopsies, baseline tumor clonotype presence was undetermined.

On this clone: Its antigen is undetermined.

The sequencing here drew on blood, taken from a patient whose treatment included radiotherapy and nephrectomy. The clonotype comes from an older woman with renal cell carcinoma.

This CDR3 is CASSQYLDIGNSPLHF. CDR3 bases: TGCGCCAGCAGCCAATATCTCGACATTGGTAATTCACCCCTCCACTTT. The chain recombines TRBV4-1 with TRBJ1-6; D uncertain. The germline V gene encodes CDR1 MGHRA and CDR2 YSYEKL. Trimming shortened V by 2 bases and J by 6 bases, and 14 bases separated the two germline ends. This CDR3 spans 16 amino acids.